These 16 T cell receptor beta chains came from one sample sequenced in a study of beta chain features in type 1 diabetes. No antigen is known for these receptors. All of the isolated RNA was reverse transcribed, so expressed TCRB transcripts were sequenced. TCRdb's table, derived via immunoSEQ multiplex PCR, lists solely in-frame clones and lacks some. The sample contains 600,000 or so clones, 11% to 15% of which appear only once. The study, taken as a whole, reports: Moderately but significantly shorter TCRB CDR3s were found in Type 1 diabetes patients in all four CD4+ subsets.

Sequencing was carried out using naive CD4+ T cells from blood. These receptors were collected from a man in his late teens or twenties with type 1 diabetes.

This clone was observed a few times. The genes are TRBV6-6 and TRBJ2-3; D is uncertain. This CDR3 region has 15 residues. Germline-derived CDR1 and CDR2 are MNHNY and SVGAGI (reference sequence). The germline V and J ends were trimmed by 2 bases and 3 bases, with 12 bases remaining between them. The CDR3 sequence: CASSYRSGVTDTQYF. CDR3 bases: TGTGCCAGCAGTTACCGGTCTGGGGTGACAGATACGCAGTATTTT.

The sample holds a few counts of this clone. CDR3 bases: TGTGCCAGCAGTTATCCGGGATTCGCTCCCTCCTACGAGCAGTACTTC. Translation gives CASSYPGFAPSYEQYF. V gene TRBV6-6 combines with J gene TRBJ2-7, with D tentatively TRBD2 (5 bases). Looked up from germline, CDR1 is MNHNY and CDR2 is SVGAGI (reference sequence). The CDR3 totals 16 residues. V lost 3 bases to trimming and J lost 0 bases, with 15 bases between them.

This clone was counted only a few times. This sequence joins TRBV29-1 and TRBJ2-7; D may correspond to TRBD1 or TRBD2 (7 bases each). The CDR3 sequence is 13 residues long. CDR1 and CDR2 (germline): SQVTM, ANQGSEA. The V gene lost 1 base and the J gene lost 6 bases, with 13 bases spanning the gap. The CDR3 nucleotides read TGCAGCGTTGAAGGTCAGGGGGGGGCCGAGCAGTACTTC. Translation: CSVEGQGGAEQYF.

This clone was observed a handful of times. The chain recombines TRBV5-6 with TRBJ2-1, with D tentatively TRBD1 or TRBD2 (5 bases each). CDR1 is SGHDT and CDR2 is YYEEEE in the germline V gene. The V end lost 4 bases, the J end lost 4 bases, and 12 bases lay between the germline ends. The CDR3 totals 14 residues. The CDR3 nucleotides read TGTGCCAGCAGCCGCCGGGGACCTTACAATGAGCAGTTCTTC. The encoded protein is CASSRRGPYNEQFF.

The chain carries TRBV10-3 and TRBJ2-3, with D perhaps TRBD2 (5 bases). V shed 2 bases and J shed 2 bases, with 8 bases lying between them. The length of the CDR3 is 14 residues. The V gene's germline CDR1 is ENHRY and CDR2 SYGVKD. The CDR3 bases are TGTGCCATCAGTGAGCGGGAATACACAGATACGCAGTATTTT. It specifies CAISEREYTDTQYF.

This chain links TRBV18 with TRBJ2-5; D is unclear. Trimming pared 5 bases from V and 1 base from J, leaving 11 bases between. The CDR3 is 14 residues long. Germline V CDR1 and CDR2: KGHSH, LQKENI. The CDR3 here is CASSARTGQETQYF. The DNA for the CDR3 is TGTGCCAGCTCAGCTCGGACGGGCCAAGAGACCCAGTACTTC.

The genes are TRBV9 and TRBJ1-1; no clear D. Trimming shortened V by 4 bases and J by 1 base, and 8 bases separated the two germline ends. The CDR3 covers 13 residues. Germline CDR1 is SGDLS and CDR2 is YYNGEE. The CDR3 reads CASSKGGNTEAFF. The CDR3 DNA reads TGTGCCAGCAGCAAAGGCGGGAACACTGAAGCTTTCTTT.

The genes are TRBV6-1 and TRBJ2-5; 14 nucleotides line up with TRBD2. Germline V lookup: CDR1 MNHNS, CDR2 SASEGT. V shed 4 bases, J shed 5 bases, and the junction held 12 bases outside the gene matches. The CDR3 contains 18 residues. In DNA form, the CDR3 reads TGTGCCAGCAGTGCACATACCGGGACTAGCGGGAGAACGGAGACCCAGTACTTC. Translating gives CASSAHTGTSGRTETQYF.

This clone was seen a handful of times. The chain has TRBV7-9 and TRBJ2-1; D might be TRBD2 (6 bases). Trimming took 3 bases from V and 7 from J, leaving 19 bases between them. The CDR3 contains 16 residues. Germline V gene sequence: CDR1 SEHNR, CDR2 FQNEAQ (reference sequence). This CDR3 is CASSFPLEGGVNEQFF. In nucleotides, the CDR3 is TGTGCCAGCAGCTTCCCGTTAGAGGGAGGCGTAAATGAGCAGTTCTTC.

This clone appeared a few times. J is TRBJ2-3 and V is TRBV5-1, with TRBD2 matching over 7 bases. V was clipped by 4 bases and J by 2 bases; unmatched bases: 7. The CDR3 sequence is 15 residues long. Germline V lookup: CDR1 SGHRS, CDR2 YFSETQ. CDR3 in amino acids: CASSRGGTDTDTQYF. In DNA form, the CDR3 reads TGCGCCAGCAGCCGCGGGGGAACCGACACAGATACGCAGTATTTT.

This clone turned up a few times. The chain has TRBV7-2 and TRBJ2-5; TRBD2 matches 8 bases. Trimming took 8 bases from V and 1 from J; bases not matched to a gene: 6. The CDR3 covers 14 residues. Germline CDR1 reads SGHTA; CDR2 reads FQGNSA. The CDR3 is CASRSGGAQETQYF. In nucleotides, the CDR3 is TGTGCCAGCCGATCGGGGGGGGCCCAAGAGACCCAGTACTTC.

The chain couples TRBV6-6 to TRBJ1-5; the match to TRBD1 covers 10 bases. The CDR3 has 15 amino acids. From germline, CDR1 is MNHNY and CDR2 SVGAGI (reference sequence). Trimming at V came to 5 bases and at J to 5 bases, leaving 6 bases not matched to a gene. This CDR3 is CASSQPGQGYQPQHF. The CDR3 DNA reads TGTGCCAGCAGTCAGCCGGGACAGGGGTATCAGCCCCAGCATTTT.

The chain is built from TRBV4-2 and TRBJ2-2; 9 nucleotides align to TRBD2. The germline V gene encodes CDR1 LGHNA and CDR2 YNFKEQ. This CDR3 contains 17 residues. V dropped 0 bases and J dropped 3; count of bases not matched to a gene: 5. CDR3 sequence: CASSQDLASGDTGELFF. For the CDR3, the DNA is TGTGCCAGCAGCCAAGACCTGGCTAGCGGGGACACCGGGGAGCTGTTTTTT.

This clone was picked up a small number of times. V is TRBV6-1 and J is TRBJ2-7; no firm D call. Germline lookup yields CDR1 MNHNS and CDR2 SASEGT. The CDR3 covers 15 residues. The V and J ends lost 6 bases and 0 bases respectively, with 15 bases between them. The CDR3 DNA sequence: TGTGCCAGCAGCCGGACGGTTGATAGCTCCTACGAGCAGTACTTC. Its protein product is CASSRTVDSSYEQYF.

This clone was observed a handful of times. The chain is built from TRBV28 and TRBJ1-4, with unresolved D. Between the trimmed V and J ends, which lost 5 bases and 0 bases, there was a span of 4 bases. Looked up from germline, CDR1 is MDHEN and CDR2 is SYDVKM. The CDR3 is 13 amino acids. The CDR3 sequence: CASSPSTNEKLFF. For the CDR3, the DNA is TGTGCCAGCAGTCCCTCAACTAATGAAAAACTGTTTTTT. Together with reference TRBV28 and TRBJ1-4, the CDR3 gives the full variable domain: DVKVTQSSRYLVKRTGEKVFLECVQDMDHENMFWYRQDPGLGLRLIYFSYDVKMKEKGDIPEGYSVSREKKERFSLILESASTNQTSMYLCASSPSTNEKLFFGSGTQLSVL.

This clone was counted once. The V gene is TRBV7-3, the J gene TRBJ2-5; the match to TRBD1 covers 9 bases. This CDR3 has 14 residues. The ends lost 4 bases at V and 3 bases at J; junction bases unmatched: 3. Germline lookup yields CDR1 SGHTA and CDR2 FQGTGA. The CDR3 DNA reads TGTGCCAGCAGCTCACAGGGGGCTAAAGAGACCCAGTACTTC. This sequence encodes CASSSQGAKETQYF.